This T cell receptor (beta chain) originates from a study of T-cell reconstitution after alpha-beta-depleted transplantation in children. Details on this clonotype: Its antigen is undetermined. The junction does not match germline at one end; this may be a read error.

This CDR3 has 16 amino acids. Looked up from germline, CDR1 is SSHAT and CDR2 is FNYEAQ (reference sequence). Broader study findings: Reportedly, alpha-beta T cells present about two months post-transplant originated from several hundred expanded clones of graft origin. T cells produced anew were the main source of T-cell counts and diversity one year after transplant. Some patients showed high day-60 TCRbeta diversity, which derived from surviving recipient T cells and thymic progenitors.

Unique molecular identifiers were built into the TCRbeta library. TCRdb re-derived calls from the PCR reads in MiXCR, one entry per CDR3 protein. The top ten clones hold approximately 44% of a sample with approximately 350,000 distinct CDR3 sequences, 16% of them seen once. The J gene is TRBJ2-2, the V gene TRBV7-7; 7 bases fit TRBD1. The sequence was obtained from a male patient aged 2 to 9 who had a stem cell transplant for acute lymphoblastic leukemia, so the T cells may come from the graft donor. The source material was PBMCs, mostly from graft donor cells, sampled 360 days after TCRalphabeta/CD19-depleted stem cell transplant. CDR3 nucleotides: TGTGCTAGCAGCTTAGTAGGACAGGTGAACACCGGGGAGCTGTTTTTT. Encoded protein: CASSLVGQVNTGELFF.